This T cell receptor beta chain was captured in a study of identical twins. General study results and limits: Part of the zero-insertion signal could reflect confounding by invariant MAIT and iNKT cells. For cord blood, abundant beta clonotypes had fewer insertions, unlike memory repertoires, which showed none. In beta out-of-frame sequences, the excess sharing between twins was weaker.

TCRdb itself ran the 5' RACE reads through MiXCR, one entry per CDR3 protein. Of 240,000 or so distinct CDR3 sequences listed, approximately 11% were seen once; the top ten hold roughly 4.2%. Trimming removed 1 base from V and 5 bases from J, with 5 bases in between. The CDR3 runs to 12 residues. CDR1 is LNHDA and CDR2 is SQIVND in the germline V gene (reference sequence). This clonotype was seen only a few times. Its antigen is unidentified. The same specimen was also included in a second study, on yellow fever vaccine responses in identical twins. As that report states: The T cell response to vaccination in identical twins was reportedly partly convergent and partly personalized.

The sequencing sample was made of memory (CD45RO+) T cells sorted from blood. This TCR came from a woman younger than 35 in good health. The chain is built from TRBV19 and TRBJ1-1; D is uncertain. CDR3 nucleotides: TGTGCCAGTAGTATAGCGGAAACTGAAGCTTTCTTT. Encoded protein: CASSIAETEAFF. Supplemented by reference TRBV19 and TRBJ1-1, the full variable domain reads DGGITQSPKYLFRKEGQNVTLSCEQNLNHDAMYWYRQDPGQGLRLIYYSQIVNDFQKGDIAEGYSVSREKKESFPLTVTSAQKNPTAFYLCASSIAETEAFFGQGTRLTVV.